This TCR beta chain was sequenced for a study of cytomegalovirus exposure and HLA in healthy donors. Findings of the study overall: It is likely that the observed cluster of highly shared sequence variants was a sequencing artifact.

Donors had nominal health at sampling but likely had unrecorded immune exposures. The CDR3 has 14 amino acids. J lost 4 bases, V lost 2 bases, and 3 bases had no gene match. Germline V gene lookup returns CDR1 SGHAT and CDR2 FQNNGV. This clone has more than one count but fewer than ten. The antigen is unknown. With 60 Vbeta and 13 Jbeta primers, the PCR was carried out. Authors' analysis steps: Later reanalysis found 80 million or so unique TCR beta chains, roughly 10 million of them shared. Sequenced by immunoSEQ multiplex PCR; TCRdb stores in-frame clones only, minus some. Clone size and the V and J calls come from that table; the DNA yielded D and trimming. The sample includes more than 75,000 clones, around four fifths of them seen just once.

Sequencing was carried out using PBMCs. This clonotype was obtained from a woman in her forties or fifties in good health and CMV-seropositive. The J gene is TRBJ2-5, the V gene TRBV11-2; 8 nucleotides line up with TRBD1. The CDR3 loop reads CASSLSTGGETQYF. DNA of the CDR3: TGTGCCAGCAGCTTAAGCACAGGGGGAGAGACCCAGTACTTC.